This T cell receptor beta chain was sequenced for a study of PD-1 blockade in mismatch repair-deficient tumors. Turning to the study itself: Patients had over 10 mismatch repair-deficient cancer types, all previously treated and progressing.

Profiling relied on immunoSEQ multiplex PCR, and the TCRdb table lists in-frame clones only, not all of them. The data contain 90,000 to 120,000 clones, 70% to 85% of them singletons. Overall study results and limits: Rapid post-treatment expansion, then contraction, generally preceding radiologic response, marked tumor-resident clones.

CDR3 size: 13 residues. In germline, CDR1 is MNHNY, CDR2 SVGAGI (reference sequence). The germline V and J ends were trimmed by 7 bases and 4 bases, with 11 bases remaining between them. This clone has only a few counts. Its antigen remains unidentified. Mismatch repair deficiency was confirmed in all patients, by PCR or immunohistochemistry. TCR sequencing covered three patients who responded to pembrolizumab. This receptor was identified in an adult with mismatch repair-deficient cancer. The chain employs TRBV6-6 and TRBJ2-1, with a weak D call TRBD2 (7 bases). The sequencing here drew on peripheral blood, taken about eight months after starting pembrolizumab. The CDR3, as DNA: TGTGCCAGCAAGGGGGAGGGATACAATGAGCAGTTCTTC. Its protein product is CASKGEGYNEQFF.